This T cell receptor beta chain was recorded in a study of control samples from healthy donors and cancer patients. The repertoire was sequenced with immunoSEQ multiplex PCR; TCRdb's copy has only in-frame clones and lacks some. The data contain roughly 73,000 clones, about 92% of them singletons. Looked up from germline, CDR1 is MNHEY and CDR2 is SVGEGT. CDR3 size: 16 residues. V gave up 1 base and J gave up 2 bases, with 15 bases separating them. Sequencing used blood. The TCR sequence derives from a woman in her fifties or sixties in good health. The chain uses TRBV6-2 or TRBV6-3 and TRBJ2-7, with D perhaps TRBD2 (6 bases). Written as DNA, the CDR3 is TGTGCCAGCAGTTACTTACTAGGAGGCGGGACCTACGAGCAGTACTTC. The encoded protein is CASSYLLGGGTYEQYF.